This T cell receptor beta chain emerged from a study of post-analysis software for immune sequencing data. Study background: Relapsing-remitting, secondary progressive and progressive-relapsing forms of multiple sclerosis all featured among disease courses. General observations from the study: Strong co-clustering by F measure linked samples that shared a preparation batch. The five TRBV segments detected at higher frequency in patients than in controls included TRBV5-6, TRBV5-1 and TRBV20-1. In multiple sclerosis, normalized Chao1 diversity was significantly below that of controls.

The CDR3 contains 13 residues. Trimming pared 6 bases from V and 8 bases from J, leaving 11 bases between. Germline lookup yields CDR1 MNHEY and CDR2 SMNVEV (reference sequence). The library was made from cDNA and included unique molecular identifiers. Each sample of about 1 to 10 million input T cells yielded 500,000 or so cDNA molecules, so each molecule approximated one T cell. From the PCR reads, TCRdb called clonotypes with MiXCR, one entry per CDR3 protein. Of roughly 410,000 distinct CDR3 sequences in the sample, less than 40% were seen once. Notes on this clonotype: Its antigen remains unknown.

This TCR came from a girl under 18 with multiple sclerosis. What was sequenced was blood. J is TRBJ1-6 and V is TRBV27; D uncertain. DNA of the CDR3: TGTGCCAGCAGAGAAGCGTTAGATTCACCCCTCCACTTT. This gives the protein CASREALDSPLHF.